Listed below are T cell receptor beta chains from one sample, sequenced in a study of CD8+ T cells in alopecia areata. The assay was immunoSEQ multiplex PCR, and TCRdb's table has in-frame clones only and misses some. The table shows around 180,000 clones, with roughly 60% occurring only once. This material consisted of CD4+ T cells sorted from blood, taken at week 24, from a patient treated with tofacitinib. The origin of the receptors is a human donor with alopecia areata. CDR3s leave out the opening cysteine and the closing phenylalanine or tryptophan.

j_gene | v_gene | CDR3aa
TRBJ1-2 | TRBV28 | ASSFPDRDGGYT
TRBJ2-3 | TRBV29-1 | SAQTGGGADTQY
TRBJ1-2 | TRBV18 | ASSPDRSYGYT
TRBJ2-3 | TRBV30 | AWVAGGHPSTDTQY
TRBJ1-1 | TRBV9 | ASSYAQGVITEAF
TRBJ1-1 | TRBV30 | AWKPDNTEAF
TRBJ2-5 | TRBV6-5 | ASNRDPQETQY
TRBJ2-7 | TRBV29-1 | SANAGREQY
TRBJ1-2 | TRBV5-1 | ASSLRAGEDEGYT
TRBJ1-5 | TRBV14 | ASSQSLNQPQH
TRBJ2-1 | TRBV25-1 | ASTESIGTNEQF
TRBJ2-5 | TRBV9 | ASSVATSGGRQETQY
TRBJ2-5 | TRBV6-4 | ASRETQY
TRBJ1-2 | TRBV19 | ASSIGGTDYGYT
TRBJ1-1 | TRBV12-5 | ASGLVTGTEAF
TRBJ2-1 | TRBV29-1 | SVEVFKNEQF
TRBJ1-1 | TRBV29-1 | SVQGLSNTEAF
TRBJ1-4 | TRBV30 | ACYTSRGTNEKLF
TRBJ1-2 | TRBV5-5 | ASSPSIQSGLWGYT
TRBJ1-5 | TRBV6-6 | ASSYMGAVNQPQH
TRBJ2-7 | TRBV18 | ASSLRTSGGSLPYEQY
TRBJ1-3 | TRBV5-1 | ASSVYGGGNTIY
TRBJ2-3 | TRBV30 | ACGRGKADTQY
TRBJ2-1 | TRBV19 | ASSIGGNEQF
TRBJ2-7 | TRBV29-1 | SVGGSHEQY
TRBJ2-5 | TRBV18 | ASSPDPFETQY
TRBJ2-5 | TRBV5-1 | ASSLQTDQETQY
TRBJ2-6 | TRBV4-3 | ASSVQTRVSGANVLT
TRBJ2-7 | TRBV11-3 | ASSLSLVQGYEQY
TRBJ1-2 | TRBV30 | AWRDLGQADGYT
TRBJ2-1 | TRBV2 | ASSVGTSSYNEQF
TRBJ1-6 | TRBV9 | ASSVAGQALSPLH